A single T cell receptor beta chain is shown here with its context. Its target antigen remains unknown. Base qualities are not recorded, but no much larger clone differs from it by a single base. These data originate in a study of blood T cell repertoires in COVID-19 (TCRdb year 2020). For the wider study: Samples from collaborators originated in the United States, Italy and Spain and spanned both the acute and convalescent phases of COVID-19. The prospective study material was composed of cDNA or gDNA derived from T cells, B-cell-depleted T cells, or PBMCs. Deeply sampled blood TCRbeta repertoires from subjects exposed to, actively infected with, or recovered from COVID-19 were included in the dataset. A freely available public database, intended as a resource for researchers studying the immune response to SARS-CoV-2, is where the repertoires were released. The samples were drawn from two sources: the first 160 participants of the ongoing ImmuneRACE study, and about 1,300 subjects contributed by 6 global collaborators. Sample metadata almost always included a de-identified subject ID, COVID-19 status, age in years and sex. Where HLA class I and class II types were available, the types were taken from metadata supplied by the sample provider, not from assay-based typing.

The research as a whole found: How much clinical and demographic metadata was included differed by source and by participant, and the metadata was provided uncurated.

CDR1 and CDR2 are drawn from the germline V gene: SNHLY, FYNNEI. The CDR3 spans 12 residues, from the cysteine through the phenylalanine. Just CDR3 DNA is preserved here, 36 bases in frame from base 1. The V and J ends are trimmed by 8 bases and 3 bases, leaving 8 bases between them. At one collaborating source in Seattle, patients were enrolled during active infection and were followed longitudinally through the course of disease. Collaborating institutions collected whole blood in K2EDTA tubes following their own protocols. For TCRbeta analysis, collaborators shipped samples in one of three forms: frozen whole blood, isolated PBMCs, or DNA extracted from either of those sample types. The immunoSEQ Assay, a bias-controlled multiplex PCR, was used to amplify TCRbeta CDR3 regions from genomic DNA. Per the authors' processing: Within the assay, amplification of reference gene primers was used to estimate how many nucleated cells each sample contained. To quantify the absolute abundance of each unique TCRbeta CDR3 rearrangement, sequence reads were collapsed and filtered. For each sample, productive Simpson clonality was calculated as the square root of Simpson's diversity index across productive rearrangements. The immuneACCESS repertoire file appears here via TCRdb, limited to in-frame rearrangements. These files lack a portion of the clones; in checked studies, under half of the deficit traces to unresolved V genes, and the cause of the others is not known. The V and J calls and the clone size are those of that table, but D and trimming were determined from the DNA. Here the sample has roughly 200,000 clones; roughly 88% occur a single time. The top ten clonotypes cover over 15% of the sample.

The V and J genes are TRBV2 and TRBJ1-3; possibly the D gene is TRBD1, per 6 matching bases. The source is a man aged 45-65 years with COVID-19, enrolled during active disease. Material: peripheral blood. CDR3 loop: CASGQIGNTIYF. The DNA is TGTGCCAGCGGACAGATTGGAAACACCATATATTTT. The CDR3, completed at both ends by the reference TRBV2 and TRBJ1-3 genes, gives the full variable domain EPEVTQTPSHQVTQMGQEVILRCVPISNHLYFYWYRQILGQKVEFLVSFYNNEISEKSEIFDDQFSVERPDGSNFTLKIRSTKLEDSAMYFCASGQIGNTIYFGEGSWLTVV.